This T cell receptor beta chain stems from a study of regulatory T cells in long-lasting Graves disease. Across the study: Graves' patients, newly diagnosed, had taken antithyroid drugs under 3 months.

Time point: newly diagnosed GD, antithyroid drugs for less than 3 months. PBMC-extracted RNA yielded the TCR library. The ends were cut back, 0 bases at V and 8 bases at J, with 13 bases in the middle. The CDR3 sequence is 13 residues long. Germline V gene sequence: CDR1 DFQATT, CDR2 SNEGSKA (reference sequence). Sequencing libraries for TCR beta were prepared with iRepertoire HTBI primers and Arm-PCR of CDR3 regions. TCRdb passed the multiplex PCR reads through MiXCR, listing each CDR3 protein once. The sample has fewer than 650,000 distinct CDR3 sequences, roughly 16% seen once. These same data were also listed under a study on T cells in Graves' hyperthyroidism and ophthalmopathy.

Sequences were derived from peripheral blood mononuclear cells (PBMCs), sampled at new diagnosis, from a patient treated with antithyroid drugs. V and J are TRBV20-1 and TRBJ2-5, with a possible D match to TRBD1 (6 bases). The source of this sequence is a woman aged 30 to 39 with Graves disease. CDR3 in amino acids: CSARDLQGLTQYF. The DNA for the CDR3 is TGCAGTGCTAGAGATCTACAGGGATTAACCCAGTACTTC.